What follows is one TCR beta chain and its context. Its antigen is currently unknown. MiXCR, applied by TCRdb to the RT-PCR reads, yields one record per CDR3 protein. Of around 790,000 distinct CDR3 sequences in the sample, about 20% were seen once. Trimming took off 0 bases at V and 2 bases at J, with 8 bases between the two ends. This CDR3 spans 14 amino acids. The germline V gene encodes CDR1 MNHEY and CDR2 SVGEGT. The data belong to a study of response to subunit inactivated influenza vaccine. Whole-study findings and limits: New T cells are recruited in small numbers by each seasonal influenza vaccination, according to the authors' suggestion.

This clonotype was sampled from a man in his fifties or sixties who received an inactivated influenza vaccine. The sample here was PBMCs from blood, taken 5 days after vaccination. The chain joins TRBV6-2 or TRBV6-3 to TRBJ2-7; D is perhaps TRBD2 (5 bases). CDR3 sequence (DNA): TGTGCCAGCAGTTACTCGCGGGTCGCCTACGAGCAGTACTTC. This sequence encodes CASSYSRVAYEQYF.